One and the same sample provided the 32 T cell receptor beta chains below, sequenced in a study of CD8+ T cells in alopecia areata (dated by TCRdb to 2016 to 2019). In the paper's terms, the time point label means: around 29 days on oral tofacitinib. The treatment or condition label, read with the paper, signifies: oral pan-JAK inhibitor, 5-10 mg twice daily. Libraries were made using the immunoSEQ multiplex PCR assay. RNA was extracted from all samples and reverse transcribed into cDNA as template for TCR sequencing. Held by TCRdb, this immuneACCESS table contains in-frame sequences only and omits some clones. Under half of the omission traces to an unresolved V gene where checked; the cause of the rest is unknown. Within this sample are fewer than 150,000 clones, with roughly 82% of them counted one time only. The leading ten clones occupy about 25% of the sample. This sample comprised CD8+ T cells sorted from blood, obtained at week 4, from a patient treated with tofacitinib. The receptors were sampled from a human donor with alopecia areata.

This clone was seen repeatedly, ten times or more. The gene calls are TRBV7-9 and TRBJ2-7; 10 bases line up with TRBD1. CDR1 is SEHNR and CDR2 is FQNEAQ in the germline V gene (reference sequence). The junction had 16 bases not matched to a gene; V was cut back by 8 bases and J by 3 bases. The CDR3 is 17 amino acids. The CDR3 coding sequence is TGTGCCAGCTGGGATAGTAGCGGGACAGGGGAGGGCTACGAGCAGTACTTC. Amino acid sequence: CASWDSSGTGEGYEQYF.

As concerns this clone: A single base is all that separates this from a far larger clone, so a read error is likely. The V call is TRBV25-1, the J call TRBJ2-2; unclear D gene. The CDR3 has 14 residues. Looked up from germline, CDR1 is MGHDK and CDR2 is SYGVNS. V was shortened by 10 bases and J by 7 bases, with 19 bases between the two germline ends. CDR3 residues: CATGHVGPGGELFF. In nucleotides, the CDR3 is TGTGCCACCGGGCATGTAGGCCCCGGCGGGGAGCTGTTTTTT.

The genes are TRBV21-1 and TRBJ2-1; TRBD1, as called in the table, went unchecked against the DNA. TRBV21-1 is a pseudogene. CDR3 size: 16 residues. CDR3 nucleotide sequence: TGTGCCAGCAGCAAAAATGGACAGGGGGCAGGCAATGAGCAGTTCTTC. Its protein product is CASSKNGQGAGNEQFF.

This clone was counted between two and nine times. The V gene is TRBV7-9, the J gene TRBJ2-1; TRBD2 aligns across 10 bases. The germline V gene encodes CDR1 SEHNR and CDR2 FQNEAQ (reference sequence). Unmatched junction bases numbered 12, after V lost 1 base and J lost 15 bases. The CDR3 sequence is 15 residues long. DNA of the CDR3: TGTGCCAGCAGCTTAGTGAGCGGGGGGGCATTTCCCCCGTTCTTC. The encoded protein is CASSLVSGGAFPPFF.

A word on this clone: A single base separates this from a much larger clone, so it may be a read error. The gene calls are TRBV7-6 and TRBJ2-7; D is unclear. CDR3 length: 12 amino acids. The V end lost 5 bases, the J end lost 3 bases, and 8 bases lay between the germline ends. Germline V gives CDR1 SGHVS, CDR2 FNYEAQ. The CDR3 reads CASSPPNYEQYF. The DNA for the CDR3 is TGTGCCAGCAGCCCGCCCAACTACGAGCAGTACTTC.

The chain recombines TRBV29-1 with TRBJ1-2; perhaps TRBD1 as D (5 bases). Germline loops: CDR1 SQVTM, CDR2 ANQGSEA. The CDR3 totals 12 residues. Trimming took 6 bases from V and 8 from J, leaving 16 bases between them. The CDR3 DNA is TGCAGCGTAAAAGGTCAGGGCATGGGCTACACCTTC. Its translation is CSVKGQGMGYTF.

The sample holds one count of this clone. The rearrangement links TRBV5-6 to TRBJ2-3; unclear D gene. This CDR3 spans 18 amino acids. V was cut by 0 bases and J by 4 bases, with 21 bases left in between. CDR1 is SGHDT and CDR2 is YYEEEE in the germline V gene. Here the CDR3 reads CASSLDGLGPTPPDTQYF. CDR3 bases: TGTGCCAGCAGCTTGGATGGGTTAGGTCCAACCCCTCCAGATACGCAGTATTTT.

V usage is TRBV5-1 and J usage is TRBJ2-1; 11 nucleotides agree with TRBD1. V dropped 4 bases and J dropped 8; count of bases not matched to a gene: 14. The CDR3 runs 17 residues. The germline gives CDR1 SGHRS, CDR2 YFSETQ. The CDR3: CASSERSDRGPVDEQFF. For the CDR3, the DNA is TGCGCCAGCAGCGAGAGGTCGGACAGGGGGCCTGTTGATGAGCAGTTCTTC.

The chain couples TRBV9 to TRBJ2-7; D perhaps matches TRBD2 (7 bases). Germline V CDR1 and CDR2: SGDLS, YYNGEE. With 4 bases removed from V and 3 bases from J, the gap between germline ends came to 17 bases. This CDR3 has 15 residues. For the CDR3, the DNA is TGTGCCAGCAGCACCCTGGAGGGGGGGCTCTACGAGCAGTACTTC. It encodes CASSTLEGGLYEQYF.

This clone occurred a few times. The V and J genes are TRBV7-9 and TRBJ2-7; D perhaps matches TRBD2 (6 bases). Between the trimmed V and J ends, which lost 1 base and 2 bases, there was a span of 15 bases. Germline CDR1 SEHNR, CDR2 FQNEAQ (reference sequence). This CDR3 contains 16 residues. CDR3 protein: CASSLGSSGGTYEQYF. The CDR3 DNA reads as TGTGCCAGCAGCTTAGGTAGTAGTGGAGGGACCTACGAGCAGTACTTC.

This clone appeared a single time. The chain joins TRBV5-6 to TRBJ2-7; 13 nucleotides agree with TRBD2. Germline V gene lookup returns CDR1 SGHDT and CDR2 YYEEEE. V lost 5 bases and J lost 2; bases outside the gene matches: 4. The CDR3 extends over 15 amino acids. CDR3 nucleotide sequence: TGTGCCAGCAGTCCCACTAGCGGGGGGGCCTACGAGCAGTACTTC. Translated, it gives CASSPTSGGAYEQYF.

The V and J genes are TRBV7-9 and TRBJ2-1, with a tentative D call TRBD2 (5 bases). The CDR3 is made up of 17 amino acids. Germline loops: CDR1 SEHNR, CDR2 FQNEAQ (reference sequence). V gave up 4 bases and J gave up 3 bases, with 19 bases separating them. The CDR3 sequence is CASSYSRFGDFYNEQFF. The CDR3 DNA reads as TGTGCCAGCAGCTACAGTAGGTTCGGGGATTTCTACAATGAGCAGTTCTTC. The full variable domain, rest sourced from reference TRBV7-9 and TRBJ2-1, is DTGVSQNPRHKITKRGQNVTFRCDPISEHNRLYWYRQTLGQGPEFLTYFQNEAQLEKSRLLSDRFSAERPKGSFSTLEIQRTEQGDSAMYLCASSYSRFGDFYNEQFFGPGTRLTVL.

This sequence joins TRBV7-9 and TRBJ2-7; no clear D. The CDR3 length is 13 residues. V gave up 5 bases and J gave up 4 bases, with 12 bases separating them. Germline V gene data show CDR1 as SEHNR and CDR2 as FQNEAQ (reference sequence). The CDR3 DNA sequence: TGTGCCAGCAGCCCCCTAGACGGATACGAGCAGTACTTC. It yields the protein CASSPLDGYEQYF.

CDR3 in amino acids: CATSPRERGHEQYF. The CDR3 region has the DNA TGTGCCACCAGCCCCCGGGAAAGGGGGCACGAGCAGTACTTC. The chain joins TRBV15 to TRBJ2-7; TRBD1 matches 7 bases. The CDR3 loop spans 14 amino acids. V lost 5 bases to trimming and J lost 5 bases; unmatched junction nucleotides: 9. Germline lookup yields CDR1 LNHNV and CDR2 YYDKDF (reference sequence).

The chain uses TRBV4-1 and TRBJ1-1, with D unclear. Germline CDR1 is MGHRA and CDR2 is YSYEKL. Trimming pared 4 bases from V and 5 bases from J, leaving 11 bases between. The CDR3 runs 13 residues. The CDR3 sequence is CASSLGRETEAFF. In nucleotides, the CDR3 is TGCGCCAGCAGCCTTGGACGGGAAACTGAAGCTTTCTTT.

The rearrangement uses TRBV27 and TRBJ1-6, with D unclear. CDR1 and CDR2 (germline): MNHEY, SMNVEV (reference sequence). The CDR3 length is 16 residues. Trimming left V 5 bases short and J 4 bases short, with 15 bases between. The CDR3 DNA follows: TGTGCCAGCAGTCACGGATTCTCCTCTTATAATTCACCCCTCCACTTT. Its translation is CASSHGFSSYNSPLHF.

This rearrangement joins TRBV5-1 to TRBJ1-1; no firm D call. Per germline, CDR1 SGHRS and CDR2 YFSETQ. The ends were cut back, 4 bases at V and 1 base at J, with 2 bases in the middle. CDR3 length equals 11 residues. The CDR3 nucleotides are TGCGCCAGCAGCAGGAACACTGAAGCTTTCTTT. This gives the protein CASSRNTEAFF.

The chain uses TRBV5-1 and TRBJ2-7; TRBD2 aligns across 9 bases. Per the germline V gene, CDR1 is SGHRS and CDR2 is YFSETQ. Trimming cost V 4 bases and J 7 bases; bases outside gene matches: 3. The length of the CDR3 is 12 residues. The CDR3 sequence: CASSLGLAEQYF. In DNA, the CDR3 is TGCGCCAGCAGCCTCGGACTAGCGGAGCAGTACTTC.

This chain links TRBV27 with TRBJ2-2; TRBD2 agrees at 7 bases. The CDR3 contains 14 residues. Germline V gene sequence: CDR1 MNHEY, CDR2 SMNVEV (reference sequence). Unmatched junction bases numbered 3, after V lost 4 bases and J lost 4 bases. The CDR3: CASSYPGGTGELFF. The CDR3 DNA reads TGTGCCAGCAGTTACCCGGGGGGCACCGGGGAGCTGTTTTTT.

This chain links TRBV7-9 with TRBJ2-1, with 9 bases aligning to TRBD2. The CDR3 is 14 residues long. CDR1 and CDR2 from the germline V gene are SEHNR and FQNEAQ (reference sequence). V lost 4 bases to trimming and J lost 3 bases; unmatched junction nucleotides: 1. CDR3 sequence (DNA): TGTGCCAGCAGCTCTAGCGGGGACTACAATGAGCAGTTCTTC. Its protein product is CASSSSGDYNEQFF.

This chain's CDR3 is CASSLLPSGQSNYGYTF. DNA for the CDR3: TGCGCCAGCAGCTTATTACCTTCCGGACAGTCTAACTATGGCTACACCTTC. The rearrangement joins TRBV5-1 to TRBJ1-2; tentative D call: TRBD1 (6 bases). V was shortened by 2 bases and J by 0 bases, with 17 bases between the two germline ends. CDR3 size: 17 residues. CDR1 SGHRS and CDR2 YFSETQ come from the germline V gene.

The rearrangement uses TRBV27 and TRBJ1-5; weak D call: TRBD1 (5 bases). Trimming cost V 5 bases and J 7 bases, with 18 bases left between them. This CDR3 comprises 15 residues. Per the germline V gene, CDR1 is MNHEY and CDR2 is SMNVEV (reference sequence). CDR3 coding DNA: TGTGCCAGCAGTCCCGTCGGGGGGGTCGGACAGCCCCAGCATTTT. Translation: CASSPVGGVGQPQHF.

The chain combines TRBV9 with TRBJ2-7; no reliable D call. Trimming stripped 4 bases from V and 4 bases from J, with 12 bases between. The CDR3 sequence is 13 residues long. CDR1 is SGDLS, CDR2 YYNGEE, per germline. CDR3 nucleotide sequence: TGTGCCAGCAGCTCAGCAAGTGGTTACGAGCAGTACTTC. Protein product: CASSSASGYEQYF. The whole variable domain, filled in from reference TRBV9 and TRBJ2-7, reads DSGVTQTPKHLITATGQRVTLRCSPRSGDLSVYWYQQSLDQGLQFLIQYYNGEERAKGNILERFSAQQFPDLHSELNLSSLELGDSALYFCASSSASGYEQYFGPGTRLTVT.

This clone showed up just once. CDR3 DNA sequence: TGCGCCAGCAGCCAAGAATGGCTTAGTGCGGGGAGAGACACCGGGGAGCTGTTTTTT. This encodes CASSQEWLSAGRDTGELFF. The genes are TRBV4-1 and TRBJ2-2, with D possibly TRBD2 on 6 matching bases. Trimming stripped 0 bases from V and 3 bases from J, with 20 bases between. The CDR3 runs 19 residues. CDR1 is MGHRA and CDR2 is YSYEKL in the germline V gene.

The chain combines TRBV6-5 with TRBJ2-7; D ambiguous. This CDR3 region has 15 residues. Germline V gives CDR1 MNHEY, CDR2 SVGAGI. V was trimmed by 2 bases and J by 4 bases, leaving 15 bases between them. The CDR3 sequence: CASSYEAAVGYEQYF. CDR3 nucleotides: TGTGCCAGCAGTTACGAGGCCGCGGTAGGGTACGAGCAGTACTTC.

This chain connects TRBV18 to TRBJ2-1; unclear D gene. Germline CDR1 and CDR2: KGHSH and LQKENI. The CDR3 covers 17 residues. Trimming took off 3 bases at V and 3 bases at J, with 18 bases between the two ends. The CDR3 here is CASSPGTDWSIYNEQFF. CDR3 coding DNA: TGTGCCAGCTCACCGGGCACTGACTGGAGTATCTACAATGAGCAGTTCTTC.

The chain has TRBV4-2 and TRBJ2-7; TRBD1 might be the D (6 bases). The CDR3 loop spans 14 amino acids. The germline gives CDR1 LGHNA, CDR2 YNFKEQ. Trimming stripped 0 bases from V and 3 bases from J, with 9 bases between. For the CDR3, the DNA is TGTGCCAGCAGCCAAGAGCAGGGGCACTACGAGCAGTACTTC. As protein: CASSQEQGHYEQYF.

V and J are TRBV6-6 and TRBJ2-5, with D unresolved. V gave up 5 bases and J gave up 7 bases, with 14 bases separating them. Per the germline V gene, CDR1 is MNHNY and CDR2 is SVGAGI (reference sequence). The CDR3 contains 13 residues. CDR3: CASSANFLGTQYF. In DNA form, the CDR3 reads TGTGCCAGCAGTGCTAATTTCCTTGGGACCCAGTACTTC.

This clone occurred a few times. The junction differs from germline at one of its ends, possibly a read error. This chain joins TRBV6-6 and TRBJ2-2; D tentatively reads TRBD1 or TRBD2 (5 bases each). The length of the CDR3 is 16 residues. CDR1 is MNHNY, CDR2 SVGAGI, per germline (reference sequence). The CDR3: CAISVQGRINTGELFF. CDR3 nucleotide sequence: TGTGCCATCAGTGTCCAGGGACGGATCAACACCGGGGAGCTGTTTTTT.

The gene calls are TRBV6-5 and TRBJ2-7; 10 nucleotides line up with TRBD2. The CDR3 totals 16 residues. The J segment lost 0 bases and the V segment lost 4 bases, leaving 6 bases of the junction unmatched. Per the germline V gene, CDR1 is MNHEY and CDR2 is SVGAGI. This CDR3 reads CASSFYSGGTSYEQYF. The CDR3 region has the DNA TGTGCCAGCAGTTTCTATAGCGGGGGGACCTCCTACGAGCAGTACTTC.

CDR3 loop: CSVRDRGGYEQYF. The CDR3 bases are TGCAGCGTTAGGGACAGGGGGGGCTACGAGCAGTACTTC. The chain has TRBV29-1 and TRBJ2-7; 11 bases are shared with TRBD1. Germline loops: CDR1 SQVTM, CDR2 ANQGSEA. CDR3 length: 13 residues. The trim removed 5 bases at V and 3 bases at J, leaving 3 bases unmatched.

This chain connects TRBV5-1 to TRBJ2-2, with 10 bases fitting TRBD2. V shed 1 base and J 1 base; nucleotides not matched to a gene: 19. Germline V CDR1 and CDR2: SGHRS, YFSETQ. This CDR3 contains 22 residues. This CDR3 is CASSLRLQETSGPGRNTGELFF. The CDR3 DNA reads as TGCGCCAGCAGCTTGCGGCTTCAGGAGACTAGCGGGCCCGGCCGGAACACCGGGGAGCTGTTTTTT.